This entry features one T cell receptor (beta chain) sequence. The CDR3 runs 16 residues. The germline V and J ends were trimmed by 3 bases and 15 bases, with 24 bases remaining between them. Germline V CDR1 and CDR2: LNHNV, YYDKDF (reference sequence). Per the authors' pipeline: Amplification from reference gene primers served as the basis for estimated nucleated cell counts. This table comes from immunoSEQ multiplex PCR, and its TCRdb copy is limited to in-frame clones, with some not included. V, J and clone size reflect that table, while D and trimming were determined from the DNA. Of about 14,000 clones in the sample, approximately 88% were seen once. This record comes from a study of blood T cell repertoires in COVID-19.

The chain couples TRBV15 to TRBJ2-6, with D tentatively TRBD1 (5 bases). The sequenced sample consisted of peripheral blood. This TCR derives from a human donor with active COVID-19. The donor label of this sample is uncertain. The CDR3 DNA is TGTGCCACCAGCAGGGCCAGGACCCTTCAAGGGCAGGGCCTGACTTTC. Translation: CATSRARTLQGQGLTF.